These 20 T cell receptor beta chains originate from one sample sequenced in a study of T cell changes during pregnancy in multiple sclerosis. Sequencing used immunoSEQ multiplex PCR; TCRdb keeps in-frame clones, though not all of them. The repertoire holds 65,000 to 85,000 clones, with around 90% as singletons. The sample here was CD4+ T cells from peripheral blood mononuclear cells, taken after pregnancy. These receptors came from a female donor with multiple sclerosis, enrolled in a pregnancy study.

V is TRBV7-9 and J is TRBJ2-2; 16 bases match TRBD2. The germline V gene encodes CDR1 SEHNR and CDR2 FQNEAQ (reference sequence). This CDR3 comprises 16 residues. With V trimmed by 5 bases and J by 7 bases, 4 bases remained unmatched. CDR3 sequence reads: CASSPGLAGGSGELFF. The CDR3 nucleotides read TGTGCCAGCAGCCCGGGACTAGCGGGAGGGAGCGGGGAGCTGTTTTTT.

The chain joins TRBV6-1 to TRBJ1-1; the D gene is possibly TRBD1 (6 bases). Trimming stripped 8 bases from V and 1 base from J, with 17 bases between. Germline assignment: CDR1 MNHNS and CDR2 SASEGT. There are 15 residues in the CDR3. For the CDR3, the DNA is TGTGCCAGCTCTGTGAAGGGACACCAGAACACTGAAGCTTTCTTT. Residues: CASSVKGHQNTEAFF.

The chain carries TRBV7-6 and TRBJ2-1, with D perhaps TRBD2 (6 bases). Trimming pared 2 bases from V and 7 bases from J, leaving 18 bases between. This CDR3 comprises 16 residues. CDR1 and CDR2 from the germline V gene are SGHVS and FNYEAQ. This CDR3 is CASSLRNRLGGNEQFF. CDR3 sequence (DNA): TGTGCCAGCAGCTTACGGAACCGACTCGGGGGAAATGAGCAGTTCTTC.

The rearrangement uses TRBV11-1 and TRBJ1-1, with 9 bases identical to TRBD1. The ends lost 8 bases at V and 5 bases at J; junction bases unmatched: 12. Germline lookup yields CDR1 SGHAT and CDR2 FQDESV (reference sequence). This CDR3 has 15 residues. CDR3 DNA: TGTGCCAGCTTAAAGACAGGGGGGACGAGGACTGAAGCTTTCTTT. Protein sequence: CASLKTGGTRTEAFF.

The V call is TRBV11-2, the J call TRBJ1-1; tentatively, D is TRBD1 (6 bases). The V gene's germline CDR1 is SGHAT and CDR2 FQNNGV. The germline V and J ends were trimmed by 3 bases and 1 base, with 12 bases remaining between them. This CDR3 is built from 15 residues. The CDR3 is CASSFRTGPNTEAFF. The DNA for the CDR3 is TGTGCCAGCAGCTTCCGTACAGGGCCGAACACTGAAGCTTTCTTT.

This sequence joins TRBV10-1 and TRBJ2-1, with D perhaps matching TRBD2 (7 bases). The CDR3 is 14 amino acids. The V end lost 8 bases, the J end lost 7 bases, and 18 bases lay between the germline ends. Germline CDR1 reads WNHNN; CDR2 reads SYGVQD (reference sequence). Here the CDR3 DNA reads TGCGCCAGCGCCAGGGAGGGAGGGGGAAATGAGCAGTTCTTC. This codes for CASAREGGGNEQFF.

The rearrangement links TRBV10-3 to TRBJ2-5; tentative D call: TRBD1 (6 bases). Deletions cut 4 bases from V and 5 bases from J, with 14 bases between. Germline CDR1 ENHRY, CDR2 SYGVKD. The length of the CDR3 is 14 residues. The CDR3 DNA reads as TGTGCCATCAGTGGGGACATAACTACGGAGACCCAGTACTTC. Protein product: CAISGDITTETQYF.

V usage is TRBV5-1 and J usage is TRBJ1-4; D possibly corresponds to TRBD1 (5 bases). The length of the CDR3 is 17 residues. The germline CDR1 and CDR2 sequences are SGHRS and YFSETQ. The ends were cut back, 4 bases at V and 2 bases at J, with 18 bases in the middle. The CDR3 spells CASSATPKGWTNEKLFF. CDR3 bases: TGCGCCAGCAGCGCTACTCCCAAGGGGTGGACTAATGAAAAACTGTTTTTT.

V gene TRBV7-7 combines with J gene TRBJ2-1; 8 nucleotides line up with TRBD2. V shed 7 bases and J 9 bases; nucleotides not matched to a gene: 14. The CDR3 loop spans 15 amino acids. Germline V gene sequence: CDR1 SSHAT, CDR2 FNYEAQ (reference sequence). The CDR3 DNA follows: TGTGCCAGCACCGGGGGGGACACCCCACCCGGTGAGCAGTTCTTC. This sequence encodes CASTGGDTPPGEQFF.

The chain has TRBV5-4 and TRBJ2-5, with D possibly TRBD2 on 5 matching bases. The V end was cut by 2 bases, the J end by 5 bases, with 10 bases between. The CDR3 is 13 residues long. Looked up from germline, CDR1 is SGHNT and CDR2 is YYREEE (reference sequence). The CDR3 DNA follows: TGTGCCAGCAGCTTACCGGGATCGGAGACCCAGTACTTC. Its protein product is CASSLPGSETQYF.

The chain joins TRBV6-1 to TRBJ2-2, with 9 positions matching TRBD1. The V and J ends lost 4 bases and 5 bases, in that order; junction bases with no gene match: 8. This CDR3 region has 16 residues. Germline-derived CDR1 and CDR2 are MNHNS and SASEGT. CDR3 DNA sequence: TGTGCCAGCAGTGGGAACCCGGGACAGGGTACCGGGGAGCTGTTTTTT. Protein product: CASSGNPGQGTGELFF.

The chain employs TRBV30 and TRBJ2-3; possible D gene TRBD1, 6 bases. The germline V gene encodes CDR1 GTSNPN and CDR2 SVGIG (reference sequence). This CDR3 is 12 amino acids long. V shed 4 bases and J shed 4 bases, with 9 bases lying between them. CDR3 region: CAWNGGADTQYF. Here the CDR3 DNA reads TGTGCCTGGAATGGGGGCGCAGATACGCAGTATTTT.

The chain uses TRBV5-1 and TRBJ2-7, with 10 nucleotides matching TRBD2. J gave up 5 bases and V 1 base, and 3 bases lay outside the gene matches. In germline, CDR1 is SGHRS, CDR2 YFSETQ. The CDR3 runs to 14 residues. The CDR3 DNA reads TGCGCCAGCAGCTTGACTAGCGGGACCCACGAGCAGTACTTC. It codes for CASSLTSGTHEQYF.

Of note for this clone: A junction boundary mismatches the germline segment, possibly from a read error. The chain joins TRBV6-5 to TRBJ2-7, with a possible D match to TRBD1 (6 bases). From germline, CDR1 is MNHEY and CDR2 SVGAGI. This CDR3 contains 12 residues. The CDR3 loop is CASRGDRSATDF. CDR3 sequence (DNA): TGTGCCAGCAGGGGAGACAGGTCAGCGACTGACTTC.

The chain recombines TRBV10-2 with TRBJ1-2; no reliable D call. CDR1 WSHSY and CDR2 SAAADI come from the germline V gene. The CDR3 is made up of 13 amino acids. With 2 bases removed from V and 4 bases from J, the gap between germline ends came to 8 bases. CDR3 sequence reads: CASSEPTSYGYTF. In DNA form, the CDR3 reads TGCGCCAGCAGTGAGCCGACAAGCTATGGCTACACCTTC.

The rearrangement links TRBV28 to TRBJ2-5, with TRBD1 matching over 7 bases. This CDR3 has 14 residues. V lost 3 bases and J lost 1; bases outside the gene matches: 2. Looked up from germline, CDR1 is MDHEN and CDR2 is SYDVKM. The CDR3 sequence: CASSFNRGQETQYF. For the CDR3, the DNA is TGTGCCAGCAGTTTTAACAGGGGCCAAGAGACCCAGTACTTC. Full variable domain (rest looked up from reference TRBV28 and TRBJ2-5): DVKVTQSSRYLVKRTGEKVFLECVQDMDHENMFWYRQDPGLGLRLIYFSYDVKMKEKGDIPEGYSVSREKKERFSLILESASTNQTSMYLCASSFNRGQETQYFGPGTRLLVL.

The chain links TRBV5-1 to TRBJ2-1; 10 bases fit TRBD2. The CDR3 totals 14 residues. V was pared by 2 bases and J by 7 bases, with 3 bases of the junction left unmatched. In germline, CDR1 is SGHRS, CDR2 YFSETQ. The CDR3 nucleotides read TGCGCCAGCAGCTTAGCGGGGGGGCCAAATGAGCAGTTCTTC. Translating it yields CASSLAGGPNEQFF.

The chain joins TRBV5-1 to TRBJ2-3, with a possible D match to TRBD1 (6 bases). Germline V gives CDR1 SGHRS, CDR2 YFSETQ. The CDR3 totals 15 residues. Deletions cut 0 bases from V and 2 bases from J, with 10 bases between. DNA for the CDR3: TGCGCCAGCAGCTTGGAGGACAGTTACACAGATACGCAGTATTTT. Protein: CASSLEDSYTDTQYF.

This chain uses TRBV6-1 with TRBJ1-5; possible D gene TRBD1, 6 bases. Per the germline V gene, CDR1 is MNHNS and CDR2 is SASEGT. The CDR3 is 14 amino acids. Trimming stripped 3 bases from V and 3 bases from J, with 9 bases between. As DNA, the CDR3 is TGTGCCAGCAGTGAGACAGGACCCAATCAGCCCCAGCATTTT. Translating it yields CASSETGPNQPQHF.

This clone was detected only once. This chain links TRBV30 with TRBJ1-2; 7 nucleotides align to TRBD1. Germline CDR1 reads GTSNPN; CDR2 reads SVGIG (reference sequence). The CDR3 consists of 14 residues. With V trimmed by 2 bases and J by 8 bases, 11 bases remained unmatched. CDR3 DNA: TGTGCCTGGAGTCGGGGGACAGTCGTTCCCGGCTACACCTTC. Its protein product is CAWSRGTVVPGYTF. The full variable domain, rest sourced from reference TRBV30 and TRBJ1-2, is SQTIHQWPATLVQPVGSPLSLECTVEGTSNPNLYWYRQAAGRGLQLLFYSVGIGQISSEVPQNLSASRPQDRQFILSSKKLLLSDSGFYLCAWSRGTVVPGYTFGSGTRLTVV.